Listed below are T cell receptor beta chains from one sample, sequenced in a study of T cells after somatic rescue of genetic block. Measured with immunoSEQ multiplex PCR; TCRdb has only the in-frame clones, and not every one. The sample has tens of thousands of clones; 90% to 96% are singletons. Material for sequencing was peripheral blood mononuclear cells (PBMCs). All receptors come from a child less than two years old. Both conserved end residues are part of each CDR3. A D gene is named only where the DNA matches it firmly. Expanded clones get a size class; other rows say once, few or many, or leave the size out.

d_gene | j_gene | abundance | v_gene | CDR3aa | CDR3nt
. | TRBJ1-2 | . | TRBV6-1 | CASGKQVPYGYTF | TGTGCCAGCGGGAAACAGGTCCCCTATGGCTACACCTTC
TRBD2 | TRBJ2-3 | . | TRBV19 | CASSQREGTDTQYF | TGTGCCAGTAGTCAACGGGAGGGCACAGATACGCAGTATTTT
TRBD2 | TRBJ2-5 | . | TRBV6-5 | CASSYSSSGGWGQYF | TGTGCCAGCAGTTACAGCTCTAGCGGGGGATGGGGCCAGTACTTC
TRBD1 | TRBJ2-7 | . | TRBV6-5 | CASRRTGGYEQYF | TGTGCCAGCAGACGGACAGGGGGCTACGAGCAGTACTTC
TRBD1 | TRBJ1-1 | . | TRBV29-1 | CSVEALLDRGTEAFF | TGCAGCGTTGAAGCCCTCTTGGACAGGGGCACTGAAGCTTTCTTT
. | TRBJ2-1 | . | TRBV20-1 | CSAKAYNEQFF | TGCAGTGCCAAAGCTTACAATGAGCAGTTCTTC
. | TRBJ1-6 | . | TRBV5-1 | CASSLGHYNSPLHF | TGCGCCAGCAGCTTGGGACACTATAATTCACCCCTCCACTTT
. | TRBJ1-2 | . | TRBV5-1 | CASSLPGFNGYTF | TGCGCCAGCAGCTTGCCAGGGTTTAACGGCTACACCTTC
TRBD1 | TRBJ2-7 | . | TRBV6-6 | CASSTGTANYEQYF | TGTGCCAGCAGTACCGGGACAGCTAACTACGAGCAGTACTTC
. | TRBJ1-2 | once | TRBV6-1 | CASALLGSGGPGYTF | TGTGCCAGCGCCCTTCTGGGGTCGGGGGGCCCAGGCTACACCTTC
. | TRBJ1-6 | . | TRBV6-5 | CASSYRDNSPLHF | TGTGCCAGCAGTTACAGGGATAATTCACCCCTCCACTTT
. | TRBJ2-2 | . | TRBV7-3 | CASSLMGDTGELFF | TGTGCCAGCAGCTTAATGGGCGACACCGGGGAGCTGTTTTTT
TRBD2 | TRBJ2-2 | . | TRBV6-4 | CASSGLAGAGELFF | TGTGCCAGCAGTGGACTAGCGGGAGCCGGGGAGCTGTTTTTT
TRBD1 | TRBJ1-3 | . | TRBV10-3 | CAIKKGATGNTIYF | TGTGCCATCAAGAAGGGGGCGACTGGAAACACCATATATTTT
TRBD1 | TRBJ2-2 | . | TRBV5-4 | CASSQGQALLANTGELFF | TGTGCCAGCAGCCAGGGACAGGCCCTGCTCGCGAACACCGGGGAGCTGTTTTTT
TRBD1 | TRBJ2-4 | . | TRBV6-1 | CASSEGQPKNIQYF | TGTGCCAGCAGTGAGGGACAGCCCAAAAACATTCAGTACTTC
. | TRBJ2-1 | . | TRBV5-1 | CASSPAREQFF | TGCGCCAGCAGCCCTGCTCGCGAGCAGTTCTTC
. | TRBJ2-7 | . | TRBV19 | CASSMGVWGYEQYF | TGTGCCAGTAGTATGGGGGTATGGGGCTACGAGCAGTACTTC
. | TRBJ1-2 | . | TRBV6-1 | CASSEGQNYGYTF | TGTGCCAGCAGTGAAGGACAGAACTATGGCTACACCTTC
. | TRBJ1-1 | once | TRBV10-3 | CAIRQGNTEAFF | TGTGCCATCAGACAGGGTAACACTGAAGCTTTCTTT
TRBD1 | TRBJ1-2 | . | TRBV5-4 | CASSPRQGKGYTF | TGTGCCAGCAGCCCTCGACAGGGGAAGGGCTACACCTTC
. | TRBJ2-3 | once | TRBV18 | CASSPPSTDTQYF | TGTGCCAGCTCACCGCCTTCCACAGATACGCAGTATTTT
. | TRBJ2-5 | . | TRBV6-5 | CASSYTGETQYF | TGTGCCAGCAGTTACACAGGAGAGACCCAGTACTTC
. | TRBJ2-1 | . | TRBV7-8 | CASSFPGTHSYNEQFF | TGTGCCAGCAGCTTTCCCGGGACTCACTCCTACAATGAGCAGTTCTTC
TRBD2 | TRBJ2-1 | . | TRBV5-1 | CASSLTAGGPHEQFF | TGCGCCAGCAGCTTGACAGCGGGAGGGCCCCATGAGCAGTTCTTC
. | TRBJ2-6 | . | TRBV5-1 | CASSYGTSGANVLTF | TGCGCCAGCAGCTATGGGACCTCTGGGGCCAACGTCCTGACTTTC
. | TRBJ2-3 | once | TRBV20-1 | CSASDTDTQYF | TGCAGTGCTAGTGACACAGATACGCAGTATTTT
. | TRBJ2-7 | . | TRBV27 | CASSLSGGSYEQYF | TGTGCCAGCAGTTTATCAGGGGGCTCCTACGAGCAGTACTTC
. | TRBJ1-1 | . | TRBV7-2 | CASSLVAYQTEAFF | TGTGCCAGCAGCTTAGTTGCGTACCAGACTGAAGCTTTCTTT
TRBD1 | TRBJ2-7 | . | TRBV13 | CASSSDDRVEQYF | TGTGCCAGCAGCTCCGACGACAGGGTCGAGCAGTACTTC
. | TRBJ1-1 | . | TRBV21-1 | CASSKEGLNTEAFF | TGTGCCAGCAGCAAAGAGGGTTTGAACACTGAAGCTTTCTTT
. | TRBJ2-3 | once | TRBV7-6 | CASSLAGVPGPSTDTQYF | TGTGCCAGCAGCTTAGCGGGGGTGCCGGGCCCTAGCACAGATACGCAGTATTTT
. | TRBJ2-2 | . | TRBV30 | CAWSVMGMEHRGAVF | TGTGCCTGGAGTGTAATGGGAATGGAACACCGGGGAGCTGTTTTT
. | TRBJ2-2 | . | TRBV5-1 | CASSLDPNRDTGELFF | TGCGCCAGCAGCTTGGACCCCAATAGGGACACCGGGGAGCTGTTTTTT
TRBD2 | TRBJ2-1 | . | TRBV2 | CASTSSGRSYNEQFF | TGTGCCAGCACCAGCAGCGGGAGGTCCTACAATGAGCAGTTCTTC
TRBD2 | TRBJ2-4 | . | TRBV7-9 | CASSRGGLAGGREKNIQYF | TGTGCCAGCAGCCGAGGGGGACTAGCGGGAGGACGGGAAAAAAACATTCAGTACTTC
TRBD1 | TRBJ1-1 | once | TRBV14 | CASSLATGTDLTEAFF | TGTGCCAGCAGCCTAGCGACCGGGACAGACCTCACTGAAGCTTTCTTT
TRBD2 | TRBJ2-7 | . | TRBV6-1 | CASRPGLVRVQYF | TGTGCCAGCAGGCCGGGACTAGTCCGGGTGCAGTACTTC
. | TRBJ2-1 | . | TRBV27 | CASSLSGGNEQFF | TGTGCCAGCAGTTTATCTGGGGGCAATGAGCAGTTCTTC
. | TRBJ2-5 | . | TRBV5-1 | CASSLARTPGTQYF | TGCGCCAGCAGCTTGGCCAGGACACCCGGGACCCAGTACTTC
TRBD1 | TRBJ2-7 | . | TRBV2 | CASSSRDSSYEQYF | TGTGCCAGCAGTAGCCGGGACAGCTCCTACGAGCAGTACTTC
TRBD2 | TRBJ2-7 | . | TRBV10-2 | CASRGLAGGNEQYF | TGCGCCAGCAGAGGACTAGCGGGAGGGAACGAGCAGTACTTC
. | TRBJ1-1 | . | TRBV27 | CASSLGRGGTEAFF | TGTGCCAGCAGTTTAGGGAGGGGCGGAACTGAAGCTTTCTTT
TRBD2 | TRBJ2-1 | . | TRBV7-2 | CASSAPGLAGNEQFF | TGTGCCAGCAGCGCACCGGGACTAGCGGGGAATGAGCAGTTCTTC
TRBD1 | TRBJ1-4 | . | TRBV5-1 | CASSPRQGYSEKLFF | TGCGCCAGCAGCCCACGACAGGGCTATAGCGAAAAACTGTTTTTT
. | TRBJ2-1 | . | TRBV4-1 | CASSQDSSYNEQFF | TGCGCCAGCAGCCAAGACAGCTCCTACAATGAGCAGTTCTTC
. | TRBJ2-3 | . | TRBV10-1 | CASSESGTTDTQYF | TGCGCCAGCAGTGAGTCCGGGACCACAGATACGCAGTATTTT
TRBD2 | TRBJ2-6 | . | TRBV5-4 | CASSLASGNSGANVLTF | TGTGCCAGCAGCTTGGCTAGCGGGAACTCTGGGGCCAACGTCCTGACTTTC
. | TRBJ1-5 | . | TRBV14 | CASSHGNQPQHF | TGTGCCAGCAGCCACGGAAATCAGCCCCAGCATTTT
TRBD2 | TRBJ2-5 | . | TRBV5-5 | CASSFLAGERETQYF | TGTGCCAGCAGTTTTCTAGCGGGAGAAAGGGAGACCCAGTACTTC
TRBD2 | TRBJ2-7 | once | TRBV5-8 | CASSITGTSGSYEQYF | TGTGCCAGCAGTATCACCGGGACTAGCGGCTCCTACGAGCAGTACTTC
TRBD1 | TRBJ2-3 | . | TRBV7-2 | CASRRGRGTDTQYF | TGTGCCAGCAGGAGGGGGCGCGGCACAGATACGCAGTATTTT
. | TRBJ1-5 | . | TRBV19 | CASSIEVGYSNQPQHF | TGTGCCAGTAGTATAGAGGTAGGTTATAGCAATCAGCCCCAGCATTTT
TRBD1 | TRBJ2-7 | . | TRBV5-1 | CASSLTGGPGEQYF | TGCGCCAGCAGCCTGACAGGGGGCCCGGGAGAGCAGTACTTC
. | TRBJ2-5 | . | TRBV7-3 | CASSFTQQETQYF | TGTGCCAGCAGCTTCACACAGCAAGAGACCCAGTACTTC
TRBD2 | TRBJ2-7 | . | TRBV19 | CASSKIAGGPYEQYF | TGTGCCAGTAGTAAAATAGCGGGAGGGCCCTACGAGCAGTACTTC
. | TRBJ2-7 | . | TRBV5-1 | CASSWTDQSYEQYF | TGCGCCAGCAGCTGGACGGATCAGTCCTACGAGCAGTACTTC
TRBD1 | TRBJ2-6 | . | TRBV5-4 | CASSLGWTGGHGANVLTF | TGTGCCAGCAGCTTGGGTTGGACAGGGGGACATGGGGCCAACGTCCTGACTTTC